The rows below give T cell receptor beta chains drawn from one sample of a study of shared T cell receptors in the human thymus. Profiling relied on immunoSEQ multiplex PCR, and the TCRdb table lists in-frame clones only, not all of them. The sample gives fewer than 700,000 clones, 88% of which show up once; around 0.01% is in the top ten. These same records also appear under a second study, on human thymus T cells.

Material for sequencing was thymocytes. All receptors come from a boy under two years old with a congenital heart defect. Both conserved end residues are part of each CDR3. A D gene is named only where the DNA matches it firmly. Rows may omit the clone size; those that give it use once, few, many or a size class.

>TRBV10-2|TRBD1|15|TRBJ1-1|NA
CASSVLTGHPAEAFF
TGCGCCAGCAGTGTGTTGACAGGGCACCCCGCTGAAGCTTTCTTT
>TRBV27|NA|13|TRBJ2-3|NA
CASSPGGTDTQYF
TGTGCCAGCAGTCCCGGAGGAACAGATACGCAGTATTTT
>TRBV4-3|NA|14|TRBJ2-7|NA
CASSPSPGAYEQYF
TGCGCCAGCAGCCCCTCCCCAGGGGCATACGAGCAGTACTTC
>TRBV4-1|TRBD2|20|TRBJ2-1|NA
CASSHTGLAGGSSSYNEQFF
TGCGCCAGCAGCCATACGGGACTAGCGGGAGGGTCGAGCTCCTACAATGAGCAGTTCTTC
>TRBV30|TRBD2|15|TRBJ2-7|NA
CAWSVGSGRANEQYF
TGTGCCTGGAGTGTTGGTAGCGGGAGGGCAAACGAGCAGTACTTC
>TRBV6-1|NA|16|TRBJ1-1|NA
CASSVGGPVPNTEAFF
TGTGCCAGCAGTGTGGGGGGGCCGGTCCCGAACACTGAAGCTTTCTTT
>TRBV5-1|TRBD2|16|TRBJ2-1|once
CASSLSPGLPYNEQFF
TGCGCCAGCAGCTTAAGTCCGGGACTACCCTACAATGAGCAGTTCTTC
>TRBV4-3|NA|15|TRBJ2-3|NA
CASSQDPAEADTQYF
TGCGCCAGCAGCCAAGATCCCGCAGAAGCAGATACGCAGTATTTT
>TRBV18|NA|14|TRBJ1-4|NA
CASSPREGSEKLFF
TGTGCCAGCTCACCGCGGGAAGGGAGTGAAAAACTGTTTTTT
>TRBV4-3|TRBD2|15|TRBJ2-1|NA
CASSRGTSGPNEQFF
TGCGCCAGCAGCCGAGGGACTAGCGGACCCAATGAGCAGTTCTTC
>TRBV11-2|NA|13|TRBJ1-3|NA
CASSSGQGNTIYF
TGTGCCAGCAGCTCCGGACAGGGAAACACCATATATTTT
>TRBV2|NA|12|TRBJ1-2|NA
CASQDSRDGYTF
TGTGCCAGCCAGGACAGCAGGGACGGCTACACCTTC
>TRBV30|TRBD2|18|TRBJ2-5|NA
CAWSKRGLVAASLQTQYF
TGTGCCTGGAGTAAACGAGGACTAGTTGCTGCCTCATTACAGACCCAGTACTTC
>TRBV4-3|NA|13|TRBJ2-1|few
CASSLGGRNEQFF
TGCGCCAGCAGCCTCGGGGGAAGGAATGAGCAGTTCTTC